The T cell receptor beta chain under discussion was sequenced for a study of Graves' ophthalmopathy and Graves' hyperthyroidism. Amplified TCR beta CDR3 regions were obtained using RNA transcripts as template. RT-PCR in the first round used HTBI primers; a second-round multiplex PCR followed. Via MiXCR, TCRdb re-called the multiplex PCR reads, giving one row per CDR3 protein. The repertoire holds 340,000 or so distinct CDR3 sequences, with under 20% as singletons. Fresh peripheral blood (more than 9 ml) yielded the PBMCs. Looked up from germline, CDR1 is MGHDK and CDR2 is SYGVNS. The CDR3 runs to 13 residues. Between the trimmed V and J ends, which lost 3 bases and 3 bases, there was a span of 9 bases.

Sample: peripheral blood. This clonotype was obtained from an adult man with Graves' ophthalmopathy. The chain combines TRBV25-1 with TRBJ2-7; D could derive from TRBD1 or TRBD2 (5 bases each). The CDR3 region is CASSERGNYEQYF. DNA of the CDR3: TGTGCCAGCAGTGAGAGGGGAAACTACGAGCAGTACTTC.